The T cell receptor beta chain under discussion was sequenced for a study of tumor-infiltrating lymphocytes in primary liver carcinoma. Study summary: These were node-negative, non-metastatic T1-T3 tumors of roughly 4 to 11 cm.

Making TCR beta cDNA involved around 520 ng total RNA and a constant-region primer. Nested multiplex PCR, run for three rounds with slightly modified ARM-PCR, yielded TCR beta libraries. A C-beta reverse primer was combined with TRBV1-TRBV30 forward primers in the first two PCR rounds, and each round had about 10 cycles. TCRdb redid the calling of the multiplex PCR reads with MiXCR, one entry per CDR3 protein. The data contain 330,000 or so distinct CDR3 sequences, about 61% of them seen just once; the ten biggest clones take up about 6%. Unsorted whole blood supplied the blood RNA, and germline DNA was isolated too. Comment on this clonotype: This may be a read error: a much more frequent sequence differs by one nucleotide.

This CDR3 has 15 residues. Germline V gives CDR1 MNHEY, CDR2 SVGEGT. The clonotype was recovered from a man aged 40-50 years with primary liver carcinoma and hepatitis B virus infection. Material: peripheral blood. The chain links TRBV6-2 or TRBV6-3 to TRBJ2-5; TRBD1 agrees at 8 bases. Written as DNA, the CDR3 is TGTGCCAGCAGTTTGACGACAGGGGTAAGGGAGACCCTGTACTTC. Translating it yields CASSLTTGVRETLYF.